This is a list of T cell receptor beta chains from one sample in a study of control samples from healthy donors and cancer patients. Here immunoSEQ multiplex PCR was the method, and the copy in TCRdb shows in-frame clones only, minus some. Among around 7,800 clones listed, approximately 82% were seen once. What was sequenced was PBMCs. These receptors came from a man between 65 and 79 years old with lung cancer. Both conserved end residues are part of each CDR3. The order of the fields is clone size, J gene, D gene, V gene, CDR3 protein, CDR3 DNA. The D gene is left open where the match is weak. Clone size is shown for a subset of rows, as once, few, many or a class of expanded clone.

clone_size: NA
j_call: TRBJ2-7
d_call: NA
v_call: TRBV7-7
cdr3_aa: CASSLDLGSEQYF
cdr3_nt: TGTGCCAGCAGCTTAGATCTGGGTAGCGAGCAGTACTTC

clone_size: NA
j_call: TRBJ2-1
d_call: TRBD2
v_call: TRBV5-4
cdr3_aa: CASSFGAGGLNEQFF
cdr3_nt: TGTGCCAGCAGCTTTGGAGCGGGAGGACTAAATGAGCAGTTCTTC

clone_size: NA
j_call: TRBJ2-7
d_call: TRBD1
v_call: TRBV7-9
cdr3_aa: CASSRGQGYEQYF
cdr3_nt: TGTGCCAGCAGCCGGGGACAGGGCTACGAGCAGTACTTC

clone_size: NA
j_call: TRBJ1-1
d_call: NA
v_call: TRBV19
cdr3_aa: CASSITGEAEAFF
cdr3_nt: TGTGCCAGTAGTATCACAGGAGAGGCTGAAGCTTTCTTT

clone_size: NA
j_call: TRBJ2-7
d_call: NA
v_call: TRBV7-2
cdr3_aa: CASSSTLAPTYEQYF
cdr3_nt: TGTGCCAGCAGCTCGACGTTGGCGCCCACCTACGAGCAGTACTTC

clone_size: NA
j_call: TRBJ2-7
d_call: TRBD1
v_call: TRBV5-1
cdr3_aa: CASRGQSSYEQYF
cdr3_nt: TGCGCCAGCCGGGGACAGAGCTCCTACGAGCAGTACTTC

clone_size: NA
j_call: TRBJ2-3
d_call: TRBD2
v_call: TRBV19
cdr3_aa: CATKDTGLAGGYTDTQYF
cdr3_nt: TGTGCCACCAAGGACACCGGACTAGCGGGAGGGTACACAGATACGCAGTATTTT

clone_size: NA
j_call: TRBJ1-4
d_call: NA
v_call: TRBV6-5
cdr3_aa: CASSYATNEKLFF
cdr3_nt: TGTGCCAGCTCATATGCAACTAATGAAAAACTGTTTTTT

clone_size: NA
j_call: TRBJ1-2
d_call: NA
v_call: TRBV6-1
cdr3_aa: CASSDGSYGYTF
cdr3_nt: TGTGCCAGCAGTGACGGAAGCTATGGCTACACCTTC

clone_size: NA
j_call: TRBJ2-5
d_call: NA
v_call: TRBV30
cdr3_aa: CAWSLGAKDGETQYF
cdr3_nt: TGTGCCTGGAGTTTGGGGGCAAAGGACGGCGAGACCCAGTACTTC

clone_size: NA
j_call: TRBJ2-1
d_call: TRBD1
v_call: TRBV19
cdr3_aa: CASSIQGDYNEQFF
cdr3_nt: TGTGCCAGTAGTATCCAGGGGGACTACAATGAGCAGTTCTTC

clone_size: few
j_call: TRBJ1-5
d_call: TRBD1
v_call: TRBV19
cdr3_aa: CASRTGGTSNQPQHF
cdr3_nt: TGTGCCAGTAGGACAGGGGGGACTAGCAATCAGCCCCAGCATTTT

clone_size: NA
j_call: TRBJ2-6
d_call: TRBD2
v_call: TRBV28
cdr3_aa: CASSPSGRALGANVLTF
cdr3_nt: TGTGCCAGCAGTCCCTCGGGGAGGGCCTTAGGGGCCAACGTCCTGACTTTC

clone_size: NA
j_call: TRBJ2-4
d_call: NA
v_call: TRBV19
cdr3_aa: CASSMEGINKNIQYF
cdr3_nt: TGTGCCAGTAGTATGGAGGGGATAAACAAAAACATTCAGTACTTC

clone_size: NA
j_call: TRBJ2-7
d_call: TRBD2
v_call: TRBV7-2
cdr3_aa: CASSLEGLADTYEQYF
cdr3_nt: TGTGCCAGCAGCTTGGAGGGACTAGCGGACACCTACGAGCAGTACTTC

clone_size: NA
j_call: TRBJ2-7
d_call: TRBD1
v_call: TRBV7-2
cdr3_aa: CASSLLTGGYEQYF
cdr3_nt: TGTGCCAGCAGCTTATTAACAGGGGGGTACGAGCAGTACTTC

clone_size: NA
j_call: TRBJ2-7
d_call: TRBD2
v_call: TRBV6-2/TRBV6-3
cdr3_aa: CASSYASGRDYEQYF
cdr3_nt: TGTGCCAGCAGTTACGCTAGCGGGAGGGACTACGAGCAGTACTTC

clone_size: NA
j_call: TRBJ2-3
d_call: TRBD2
v_call: TRBV18
cdr3_aa: CASSPSLREVADTQYF
cdr3_nt: TGTGCCAGCTCACCCTCCCTCCGGGAGGTTGCAGATACGCAGTATTTT

clone_size: NA
j_call: TRBJ2-1
d_call: TRBD2
v_call: TRBV6-6
cdr3_aa: CASSQRTSGTPYNEQFF
cdr3_nt: TGTGCCAGCAGTCAAAGGACTAGCGGGACCCCCTACAATGAGCAGTTCTTC

clone_size: NA
j_call: TRBJ2-1
d_call: TRBD1
v_call: TRBV19
cdr3_aa: CASSMLGTGDEQFF
cdr3_nt: TGTGCCAGTAGTATGTTGGGGACAGGGGATGAGCAGTTCTTC

clone_size: once
j_call: TRBJ2-7
d_call: NA
v_call: TRBV9
cdr3_aa: CASSVDGKYEQYF
cdr3_nt: TGTGCCAGCAGCGTAGACGGGAAATACGAGCAGTACTTC

clone_size: NA
j_call: TRBJ1-1
d_call: NA
v_call: TRBV28
cdr3_aa: CASRSSGHRLGTEAFF
cdr3_nt: TGTGCCAGCAGATCATCGGGACACCGGTTGGGCACTGAAGCTTTCTTT